A selection of T cell receptor beta chains follows, all from one sample in a study of molecular identifiers for immune sequencing clone quantification. TCRdb called the PCR reads again in MiXCR, with one record for every CDR3 protein. Here the sample spans some 91,000 distinct CDR3 sequences, roughly 26% being singletons. Sequencing input: naive CD8+ T cells from blood, with Jurkat cell RNA spiked in. The receptor source for this set is a human donor in good health. Some libraries in this study had Jurkat cell RNA spiked in. Each CDR3 is given without its conserved first and last residue. Size values are once, few and many counts, or a class for expanded clones, and some rows have none.

v_gene: TRBV30; len: 9; abundance: .; j_gene: TRBJ2-3; CDR3aa: AWEGTDTQY
v_gene: TRBV27; len: 12; abundance: .; j_gene: TRBJ2-3; CDR3aa: ASSQRTGEDTQY
v_gene: TRBV7-9; len: 12; abundance: .; j_gene: TRBJ2-2; CDR3aa: ASSRLLGAGELF
v_gene: TRBV7-9; len: 13; abundance: .; j_gene: TRBJ2-1; CDR3aa: ASSLLTGRHNEQF
v_gene: TRBV4-3; len: 16; abundance: many; j_gene: TRBJ2-2; CDR3aa: ASSHKLAVGGRAGELF
v_gene: TRBV14; len: 13; abundance: .; j_gene: TRBJ2-7; CDR3aa: ASSPVGTGYYEQY
v_gene: TRBV27; len: 13; abundance: .; j_gene: TRBJ2-7; CDR3aa: ASSLVGQGSCEQY
v_gene: TRBV7-9; len: 17; abundance: many; j_gene: TRBJ2-3; CDR3aa: ASSWKTSGGALGSDTQY
v_gene: TRBV20-1; len: 13; abundance: many; j_gene: TRBJ1-5; CDR3aa: SARELGDSNQPQH
v_gene: TRBV4-2; len: 14; abundance: many; j_gene: TRBJ1-4; CDR3aa: ASSQDRRTTNEKLF
v_gene: TRBV5-4; len: 13; abundance: .; j_gene: TRBJ2-3; CDR3aa: ACSLSRGLTDTQY
v_gene: TRBV20-1; len: 13; abundance: many; j_gene: TRBJ2-2; CDR3aa: SARDILGDTGELF
v_gene: TRBV20-1; len: 14; abundance: many; j_gene: TRBJ2-1; CDR3aa: SARDLAGASYNEQF
v_gene: TRBV4-1; len: 11; abundance: many; j_gene: TRBJ2-7; CDR3aa: ASSPGPTYEQY
v_gene: TRBV7-3; len: 13; abundance: few; j_gene: TRBJ2-7; CDR3aa: ASSLPWQGRHEQY
v_gene: TRBV20-1; len: 13; abundance: many; j_gene: TRBJ2-7; CDR3aa: SARDLESLDLEQY
v_gene: TRBV12-3/TRBV12-4; len: 13; abundance: few; j_gene: TRBJ2-1; CDR3aa: ASSDQGGRYNEQF
v_gene: TRBV5-4; len: 12; abundance: many; j_gene: TRBJ2-1; CDR3aa: ASSLSLLADEQF
v_gene: TRBV9; len: 13; abundance: many; j_gene: TRBJ2-4; CDR3aa: ASSVGTNPKNIQY
v_gene: TRBV6-2/TRBV6-3; len: 10; abundance: .; j_gene: TRBJ1-1; CDR3aa: ASSSVAGEAF
v_gene: TRBV6-2/TRBV6-3; len: 13; abundance: .; j_gene: TRBJ1-5; CDR3aa: ASSSLDSSNQPQH
v_gene: TRBV7-2; len: 14; abundance: few; j_gene: TRBJ2-2; CDR3aa: ASRRIEDGGTGELF
v_gene: TRBV6-2/TRBV6-3; len: 10; abundance: many; j_gene: TRBJ2-7; CDR3aa: ASSYASYEQY
v_gene: TRBV7-9; len: 14; abundance: many; j_gene: TRBJ2-3; CDR3aa: AIQSRGTRNTDTQY
v_gene: TRBV11-1; len: 13; abundance: many; j_gene: TRBJ2-5; CDR3aa: ASSRDRFDEETQY
v_gene: TRBV12-3/TRBV12-4; len: 11; abundance: many; j_gene: TRBJ2-5; CDR3aa: ASSPQEEETQY
v_gene: TRBV6-5; len: 11; abundance: many; j_gene: TRBJ1-5; CDR3aa: ASSYLQNQPQH
v_gene: TRBV10-3; len: 12; abundance: .; j_gene: TRBJ2-3; CDR3aa: AINDGGDTDTQY
v_gene: TRBV9; len: 10; abundance: .; j_gene: TRBJ2-7; CDR3aa: ASSFFTGQLF
v_gene: TRBV27; len: 14; abundance: few; j_gene: TRBJ1-1; CDR3aa: ASSAWEGAWYTEAF
v_gene: TRBV6-1; len: 13; abundance: few; j_gene: TRBJ2-1; CDR3aa: ASSPKETGLNEQF
v_gene: TRBV3-1; len: 15; abundance: many; j_gene: TRBJ2-2; CDR3aa: ASSQIPKRGYTGELF
v_gene: TRBV5-4; len: 11; abundance: .; j_gene: TRBJ2-3; CDR3aa: ASGQVPTDARY
v_gene: TRBV6-5; len: 11; abundance: many; j_gene: TRBJ2-7; CDR3aa: ASCLGRSYEQY
v_gene: TRBV7-9; len: 14; abundance: few; j_gene: TRBJ2-1; CDR3aa: ASRGDSISSYNEQF
v_gene: TRBV7-2; len: 13; abundance: .; j_gene: TRBJ2-7; CDR3aa: ASGPGQFGFYEQY
v_gene: TRBV2; len: 14; abundance: many; j_gene: TRBJ2-3; CDR3aa: ASSEFLGTSTDTQY
v_gene: TRBV7-9; len: 13; abundance: many; j_gene: TRBJ2-7; CDR3aa: ASSPGRMSSYEQY
v_gene: TRBV12-3/TRBV12-4; len: 18; abundance: .; j_gene: TRBJ2-1; CDR3aa: ASSFVKYGGASGSSNEQF
v_gene: TRBV4-1; len: 15; abundance: many; j_gene: TRBJ2-3; CDR3aa: ASSQVINLLGTDTQY
v_gene: TRBV6-2/TRBV6-3; len: 17; abundance: .; j_gene: TRBJ1-5; CDR3aa: VSSYSIGTGVYSNQPQH
v_gene: TRBV12-3/TRBV12-4; len: 13; abundance: many; j_gene: TRBJ1-1; CDR3aa: ASRKQGRWNTEAF
v_gene: TRBV20-1; len: 12; abundance: .; j_gene: TRBJ2-4; CDR3aa: SANTVGGSNIQY
v_gene: TRBV25-1; len: 12; abundance: many; j_gene: TRBJ2-7; CDR3aa: ASSVGLAVYEQY
v_gene: TRBV23-1; len: 10; abundance: .; j_gene: TRBJ2-7; CDR3aa: ASSQHRDKQY
v_gene: TRBV6-2/TRBV6-3; len: 13; abundance: many; j_gene: TRBJ1-2; CDR3aa: ASSYSQGGEASYT
v_gene: TRBV29-1; len: 14; abundance: .; j_gene: TRBJ2-1; CDR3aa: SVEVPAGGLYNEQF
v_gene: TRBV4-1; len: 13; abundance: .; j_gene: TRBJ1-1; CDR3aa: ASSQQEGQHPEAF
v_gene: TRBV20-1; len: 15; abundance: once; j_gene: TRBJ2-2; CDR3aa: SARAPFRPAWAGELF
v_gene: TRBV10-2; len: 10; abundance: .; j_gene: TRBJ1-4; CDR3aa: ACGSSWEKLF
v_gene: TRBV20-1; len: 10; abundance: .; j_gene: TRBJ2-7; CDR3aa: SARVQSYEQY
v_gene: TRBV19; len: 10; abundance: few; j_gene: TRBJ2-1; CDR3aa: ASSIRAHEQF
v_gene: TRBV7-9; len: 14; abundance: many; j_gene: TRBJ2-4; CDR3aa: ASSNRKGSTKNIQY
v_gene: TRBV9; len: 13; abundance: many; j_gene: TRBJ2-7; CDR3aa: ASSLGTGRVYEQY
v_gene: TRBV11-2; len: 10; abundance: .; j_gene: TRBJ2-7; CDR3aa: ASSSSVEEQY